This T cell receptor beta chain was profiled in a study of cytomegalovirus exposure and HLA in healthy donors. Study findings and constraints: Several of the most significant clusters appeared linked to common viral pathogens, based on a later analysis.

The PCR made use of 60 Vbeta and 13 Jbeta primers. TCRdb's table, derived via immunoSEQ multiplex PCR, lists solely in-frame clones and lacks some. The sample records around 220,000 clones, about 83% being singletons. A word on this clone: Antigen unknown.

After removal of 4 bases from V and 6 bases from J, the junction contained 17 bases not matched to a gene. The V gene's germline CDR1 is MNHNS and CDR2 SASEGT. CDR3 length: 17 residues. This chain links TRBV6-1 with TRBJ1-2; 7 bases agree with TRBD1. The sample taken for sequencing was PBMCs. This receptor was taken from a girl between 5 and 17 years old in good health and CMV-seronegative. DNA for the CDR3: TGTGCCAGCAGTGCCCGCCCGGGACAGAGCCCTTCGGATGGCTACACCTTC. The encoded protein is CASSARPGQSPSDGYTF.